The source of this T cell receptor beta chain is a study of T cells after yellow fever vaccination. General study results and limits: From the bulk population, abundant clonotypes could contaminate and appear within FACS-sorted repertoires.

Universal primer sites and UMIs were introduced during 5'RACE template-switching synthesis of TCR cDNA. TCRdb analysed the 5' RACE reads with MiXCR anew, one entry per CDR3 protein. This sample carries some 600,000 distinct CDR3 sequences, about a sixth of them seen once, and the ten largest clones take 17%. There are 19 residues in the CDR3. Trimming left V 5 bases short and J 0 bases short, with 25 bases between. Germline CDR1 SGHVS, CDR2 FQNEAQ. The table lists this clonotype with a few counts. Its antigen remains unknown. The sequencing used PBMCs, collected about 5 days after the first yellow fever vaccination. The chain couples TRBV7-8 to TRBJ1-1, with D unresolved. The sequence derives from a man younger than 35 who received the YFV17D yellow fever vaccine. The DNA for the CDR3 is TGTGCCAGCAGCCAGCGGACGGCTGAGGTTGTTGGGCTGAACACTGAAGCTTTCTTT. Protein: CASSQRTAEVVGLNTEAFF.